This T cell receptor beta chain was captured by sequencing in a study of shared clonotypes between healthy human individuals. Study-wide context: In total, the donors were two women and a few men aged 18 to 49. General study results and limits: Represented diversity, genetic and exposure-history alike, was limited by few donors. The study found lower generation probabilities in non-shared clonotypes than in those shared by all four donors.

V was pared by 7 bases and J by 9 bases, with 22 bases between. This CDR3 has 15 residues. CDR1 is LNHDA, CDR2 SQIVND, per germline (reference sequence). This clone has more than one count but fewer than ten. Its target is not known. Original handling: From ImmunoSEQ came sequences covering only the junction and carrying no quality scores, so filtering differed. Profiling relied on immunoSEQ multiplex PCR, and the TCRdb table lists in-frame clones only, not all of them. V and J calls and clone size are those listed in that table; D and trimming were worked out from the DNA. The table shows about a million clones, with roughly 80% occurring only once.

The source is a man between 18 and 29 years old in good health. This rearrangement joins TRBV19 to TRBJ1-5; TRBD1 is a possible D gene (5 bases). Sequencing input: memory CD4+ T cells sorted from blood. The sample's subset: CD45RA-negative fraction. The CDR3: CASTLRQDGARPQHF. The CDR3 region has the DNA TGTGCCAGTACCCTGAGGCAGGACGGGGCTCGGCCCCAGCATTTT.